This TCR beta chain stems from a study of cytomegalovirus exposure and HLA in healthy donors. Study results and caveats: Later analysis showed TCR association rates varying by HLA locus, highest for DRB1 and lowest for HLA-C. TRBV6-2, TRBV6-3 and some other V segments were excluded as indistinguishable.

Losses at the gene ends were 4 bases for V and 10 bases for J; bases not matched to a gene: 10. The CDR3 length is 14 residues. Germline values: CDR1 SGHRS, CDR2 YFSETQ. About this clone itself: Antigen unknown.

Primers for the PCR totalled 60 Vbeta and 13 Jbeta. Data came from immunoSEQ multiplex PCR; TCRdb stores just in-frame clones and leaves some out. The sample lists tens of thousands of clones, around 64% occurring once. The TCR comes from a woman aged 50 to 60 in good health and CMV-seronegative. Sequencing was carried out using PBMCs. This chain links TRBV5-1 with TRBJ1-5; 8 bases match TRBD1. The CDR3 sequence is CASSRGQDGDPQHF. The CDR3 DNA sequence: TGCGCCAGCAGCCGGGGACAGGATGGTGATCCCCAGCATTTT.